Listed below are T cell receptor beta chains from one sample, sequenced in a study of blood T cells in healthy people across ages. TCRdb fed the 5' RACE reads into MiXCR, producing one record per CDR3 protein. The table has 650,000 to 800,000 distinct CDR3 sequences, around 50% seen once. The sample comprised blood. The receptor set was obtained from an elderly woman in good health. CDR3s include the opening cysteine and the closing phenylalanine or tryptophan. D genes are given only for firm matches. Not every row has a clone size; where given, it reads once, few, many or a size class.

d_call	v_call	j_call	clone_size	cdr3_aa	cdr3_nt
-	TRBV29-1	TRBJ2-1	many	CSLGEGGEQFF	TGCAGCCTGGGAGAAGGGGGAGAGCAGTTCTTC
-	TRBV7-8	TRBJ2-7	many	CASSLIPQEAKAYEQYF	TGTGCCAGCAGCTTAATCCCTCAGGAGGCAAAGGCCTACGAGCAGTACTTC
-	TRBV29-1	TRBJ2-7	many	CSVTGSSYEQYF	TGCAGCGTTACAGGGAGTTCCTACGAGCAGTACTTC
-	TRBV7-8	TRBJ2-6	once	CASSLAGPSSGANVLTF	TGTGCCAGCAGCTTAGCGGGACCGAGCTCTGGGGCCAACGTCCTGACTTTC
-	TRBV10-3	TRBJ1-5	once	CAISDKGTQPQHF	TGTGCCATCAGTGATAAGGGGACACAGCCCCAGCATTTT
-	TRBV4-2	TRBJ1-1	-	CASSQATATEAFF	TGTGCCAGCAGCCAAGCGACAGCCACTGAAGCTTTCTTT
-	TRBV4-1	TRBJ1-2	-	CASSQGVQATIYGYTF	TGCGCCAGCAGCCAAGGGGTACAGGCTACGATCTATGGCTACACCTTC
TRBD2	TRBV10-3	TRBJ2-5	-	CAISPTSGSFNEQYF	TGTGCCATCAGTCCGACTAGCGGGAGTTTCAATGAGCAGTACTTC
-	TRBV6-4	TRBJ2-1	-	CASSETYPGNEQFF	TGTGCCAGCAGCGAGACCTACCCAGGGAATGAGCAGTTCTTC
-	TRBV9	TRBJ2-4	many	CAHPGGPIAKNIQYF	TGTGCCCACCCTGGAGGCCCAATAGCCAAAAACATTCAGTACTTC
-	TRBV20-1	TRBJ1-4	-	CSARGGTNEKLFF	TGCAGTGCTCGTGGGGGAACTAATGAAAAACTGTTTTTT
-	TRBV9	TRBJ2-3	many	CASSPRTGNTDTQYF	TGTGCCAGCAGCCCTCGAACAGGGAACACAGATACGCAGTATTTT
TRBD2	TRBV20-1	TRBJ2-7	-	CSARDPAGSSYNEQYF	TGCAGTGCTAGAGATCCAGCGGGGAGCTCCTACAATGAGCAGTACTTC
TRBD2	TRBV30	TRBJ2-1	many	CAWFPQGGRGDEQFF	TGTGCCTGGTTTCCCCAGGGCGGGAGGGGAGATGAGCAGTTCTTC
-	TRBV2	TRBJ1-1	-	CASRADSVNTEAFF	TGTGCCAGCAGAGCTGACAGTGTCAACACTGAAGCTTTCTTT
TRBD1	TRBV12-3/TRBV12-4	TRBJ2-3	once	CVSSPGTGSTDTQYF	TGTGTCAGCAGCCCCGGGACAGGGAGCACAGATACGCAGTATTTT
-	TRBV7-2	TRBJ1-6	-	CASSLLGRVGSPLHF	TGTGCCAGCAGCTTATTAGGCAGGGTTGGTTCACCCCTCCACTTT
TRBD1	TRBV14	TRBJ1-4	-	CASSQAGQVNEKLFF	TGTGCCAGCAGCCAAGCGGGACAGGTTAATGAAAAACTGTTTTTT
-	TRBV7-9	TRBJ1-1	-	CASSSQVSSTEAFF	TGTGCCAGCAGCTCCCAGGTCTCTAGCACTGAAGCTTTCTTT
TRBD1	TRBV20-1	TRBJ2-1	-	CSAIDRRLRQGVYNEQFF	TGCAGTGCCATAGACCGACGCCTGAGGCAGGGGGTCTACAATGAGCAGTTCTTC
-	TRBV6-5	TRBJ1-1	many	CASSYSRQGTEAFF	TGTGCCAGCAGTTACTCGAGGCAGGGCACTGAAGCTTTCTTT
TRBD1	TRBV2	TRBJ2-1	many	CASRQGVYNEQFF	TGTGCCAGCAGGCAGGGGGTCTACAATGAGCAGTTCTTC
-	TRBV29-1	TRBJ2-5	-	CSVEDNGETQYF	TGCAGCGTTGAAGATAACGGGGAGACCCAGTACTTC
TRBD1	TRBV12-3/TRBV12-4	TRBJ1-2	-	CASSSATGAQYGYTF	TGTGCCAGCAGTTCCGCGACAGGGGCCCAATATGGCTACACCTTC
-	TRBV7-2	TRBJ2-2	few	CASSNVGRTVLFF	TGTGCCAGCAGTAACGTGGGGCGTACAGTGCTGTTTTTT
-	TRBV7-9	TRBJ1-6	many	CASSFMGDSPLHF	TGTGCCAGCAGCTTTATGGGGGATTCACCCCTCCACTTT
-	TRBV20-1	TRBJ2-7	-	CSRRRVSYEQYF	TGCAGTCGACGCAGGGTTTCCTACGAGCAGTACTTC
-	TRBV6-5	TRBJ2-3	many	CASSYSFAEIGTDTQYF	TGTGCCAGCAGTTACTCGTTCGCGGAAATTGGCACAGATACGCAGTATTTT
TRBD2	TRBV7-2	TRBJ2-2	-	CASSLATSGGTGELFF	TGTGCCAGCAGCTTAGCGACTAGCGGGGGTACCGGGGAGCTGTTTTTT
TRBD1	TRBV24-1	TRBJ1-5	-	CATSDARTGANQPQHF	TGTGCCACCAGTGATGCCAGGACAGGGGCCAATCAGCCCCAGCATTTT
TRBD1	TRBV29-1	TRBJ1-1	-	CSVAPQGETEAFF	TGCAGCGTTGCTCCGCAGGGGGAAACTGAAGCTTTCTTT
-	TRBV7-2	TRBJ2-5	-	CASSFEAVLGTQYF	TGTGCCAGCAGCTTTGAAGCGGTACTAGGGACCCAGTACTTC
TRBD2	TRBV4-2	TRBJ2-1	-	CASSQGSSGSDEQFF	TGTGCCAGCAGCCAAGGTTCTAGCGGGAGCGATGAGCAGTTCTTC
-	TRBV20-1	TRBJ2-1	-	CSASGTTHNEQFF	TGCAGTGCTAGCGGTACCACCCACAATGAGCAGTTCTTC
-	TRBV20-1	TRBJ1-5	-	CSASGSPYQPQHF	TGCAGTGCTAGCGGCAGCCCATATCAGCCCCAGCATTTT
TRBD1	TRBV28	TRBJ2-6	-	CASSGRDRVTGANVLTF	TGTGCCAGCAGTGGAAGGGACAGGGTAACTGGGGCCAACGTCCTGACTTTC
-	TRBV28	TRBJ1-1	-	CASSFISTVEAFF	TGTGCCAGCAGTTTTATATCGACAGTTGAAGCTTTCTTT
-	TRBV29-1	TRBJ1-5	many	CSVREGSIQPQHF	TGCAGCGTACGAGAGGGTTCTATTCAGCCCCAGCATTTT
TRBD1	TRBV29-1	TRBJ2-3	-	CSIPQGPTDTQYF	TGCAGCATTCCACAGGGGCCCACAGATACGCAGTATTTT